The rows below give T cell receptor beta chains drawn from one sample of a study of T cells in Graves' hyperthyroidism and ophthalmopathy. One entry per CDR3 protein results from TCRdb running MiXCR on the multiplex PCR reads. Found here are about 540,000 distinct CDR3 sequences, around 45% of them singletons; the top ten hold 8.2%. Material for sequencing was peripheral blood or thyroid tissue (not recorded which). These receptors came from a young woman with Graves' hyperthyroidism. Both conserved end residues are part of each CDR3. Size tells how often a clone was seen (once, few, many) or the class of an expanded clone, and some rows leave it out.

clone_size j_call v_call cdr3_aa
. TRBJ2-7 TRBV7-9 CASSLPPDEQYF
. TRBJ2-2 TRBV24-1 CATSDRTGDVGELFF
. TRBJ2-7 TRBV29-1 CSVASGRDYEQYF
few TRBJ1-2 TRBV6-2/TRBV6-3 CASSYGNYGYTF
. TRBJ2-7 TRBV10-3 CAISADMVGQYF
. TRBJ2-7 TRBV7-3 CASSLGLASREQYF
few TRBJ1-4 TRBV7-2 CASSLARGSGEKLFF
. TRBJ2-2 TRBV7-2 CASSQDHGSGELFF
. TRBJ1-5 TRBV2 CASTGDFFSNQPQHF
. TRBJ1-1 TRBV12-3/TRBV12-4 CASSVTAFF
many TRBJ1-2 TRBV10-3 CAISESNSPYGYTF
. TRBJ2-7 TRBV7-3 CASSLQGAGYEQYF
many TRBJ2-7 TRBV7-8 CASSPTSGKSYEQYF
many TRBJ2-7 TRBV29-1 CSVDGEGPYEQYF